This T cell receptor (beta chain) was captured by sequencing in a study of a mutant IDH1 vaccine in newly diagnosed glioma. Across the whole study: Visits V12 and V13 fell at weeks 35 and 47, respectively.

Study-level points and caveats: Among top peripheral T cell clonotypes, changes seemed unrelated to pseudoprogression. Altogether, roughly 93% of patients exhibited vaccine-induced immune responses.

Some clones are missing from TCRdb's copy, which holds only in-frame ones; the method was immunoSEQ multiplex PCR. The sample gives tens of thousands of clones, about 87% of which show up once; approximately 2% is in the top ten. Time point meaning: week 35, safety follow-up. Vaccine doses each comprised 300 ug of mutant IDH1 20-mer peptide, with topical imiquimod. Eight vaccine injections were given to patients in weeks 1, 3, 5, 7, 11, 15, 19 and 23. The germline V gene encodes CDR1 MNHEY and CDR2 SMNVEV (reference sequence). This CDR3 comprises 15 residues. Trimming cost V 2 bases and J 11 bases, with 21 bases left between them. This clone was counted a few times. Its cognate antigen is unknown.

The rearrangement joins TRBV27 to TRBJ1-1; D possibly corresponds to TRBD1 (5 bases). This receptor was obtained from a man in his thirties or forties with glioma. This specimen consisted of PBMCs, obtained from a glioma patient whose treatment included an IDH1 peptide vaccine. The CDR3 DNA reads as TGTGCCAGCAGTTTAGGTCGCTCCGGGATTCGGGACGCTTTCTTT. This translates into CASSLGRSGIRDAFF.